These 10 T cell receptor beta chains originate from one sample sequenced in a study of T cell responses to AZD1222 COVID-19 vaccine. Measured with immunoSEQ multiplex PCR; TCRdb has only the in-frame clones, and not every one. The sample has around 140,000 clones; around 90% are singletons. Sequencing was performed on peripheral blood, taken on day 0 of AZD1222 vaccination. Receptors were obtained from an adult in good health.

The V and J genes are TRBV19 and TRBJ1-6, with 7 bases aligning to TRBD1. This CDR3 is 13 amino acids long. CDR1 and CDR2 (germline): LNHDA, SQIVND (reference sequence). V lost 8 bases, J lost 4 bases, and 2 bases stayed unmatched. CDR3 residues: CASLGQYNSPLHF. For the CDR3, the DNA is TGTGCCAGTCTGGGACAGTATAATTCACCCCTCCACTTT.

This sequence joins TRBV15 and TRBJ1-3, with D possibly being TRBD1 (6 bases). V gave up 0 bases and J gave up 0 bases, with 9 bases separating them. The CDR3 loop spans 16 amino acids. The V gene's germline CDR1 is LNHNV and CDR2 YYDKDF (reference sequence). The CDR3: CATSRDRGPSGNTIYF. Written as DNA, the CDR3 is TGTGCCACCAGCAGAGATCGGGGGCCCTCTGGAAACACCATATATTTT.

This chain uses TRBV10-3 with TRBJ2-1; TRBD2 aligns across 16 bases. This CDR3 contains 18 residues. Per germline, CDR1 ENHRY and CDR2 SYGVKD. Trimming removed 5 bases from V and 4 bases from J; junction bases left unmatched: 8. The DNA of the CDR3 is TGTGCCATCAGTCAACCGGGACTAGCGGGAGGGGGGTACAATGAGCAGTTCTTC. This gives the protein CAISQPGLAGGGYNEQFF.

J is TRBJ2-7 and V is TRBV6-1; possible D gene TRBD2, 6 bases. CDR3 length equals 14 residues. Trimming removed 2 bases from V and 0 bases from J, with 8 bases in between. Per the germline V gene, CDR1 is MNHNS and CDR2 is SASEGT. This chain's CDR3 is CASSELASSYEQYF. The CDR3 DNA follows: TGTGCCAGCAGTGAACTAGCGAGCTCCTACGAGCAGTACTTC.

This sequence joins TRBV12-3 or TRBV12-4 and TRBJ1-2, with 7 bases lining up with TRBD1. V shed 5 bases and J 8 bases; nucleotides not matched to a gene: 5. The CDR3 sequence is 12 residues long. The CDR3 sequence is CASSGQVGGYTF. As DNA, the CDR3 is TGTGCCAGCAGTGGACAGGTCGGCGGCTACACCTTC.

V is TRBV13 and J is TRBJ2-3; tentatively, D is TRBD1 (6 bases). From germline, CDR1 is PRHDT and CDR2 FYEKMQ (reference sequence). This CDR3 is built from 15 residues. The V end was cut by 0 bases, the J end by 0 bases, with 7 bases between. The CDR3 bases are TGTGCCAGCAGCTTAGGCAGGGGCAGCACAGATACGCAGTATTTT. Protein sequence: CASSLGRGSTDTQYF.

The chain recombines TRBV6-5 with TRBJ1-5, with no clear D. CDR3 length: 13 amino acids. Deletions cut 6 bases from V and 3 bases from J, with 9 bases between. Germline V lookup: CDR1 MNHEY, CDR2 SVGAGI. CDR3 amino acids: CASSPINNQPQHF. CDR3 DNA: TGTGCCAGCAGCCCCATCAACAATCAGCCCCAGCATTTT.

CDR3 protein: CASGSGIGDTQYF. CDR3 DNA: TGTGCCAGTGGCAGCGGGATAGGAGATACGCAGTATTTT. The V call is TRBV18, the J call TRBJ2-3; 7 bases align to TRBD2. The J segment lost 5 bases and the V segment lost 9 bases, leaving 8 bases of the junction unmatched. Germline CDR1 reads KGHSH; CDR2 reads LQKENI. The CDR3 runs to 13 residues.

This clone was picked up one time. The V gene is TRBV2, the J gene TRBJ2-3, with a weak D call TRBD1 (5 bases). The CDR3 runs 11 residues. Trimming cost V 7 bases and J 9 bases, with 11 bases left between them. The germline V gene encodes CDR1 SNHLY and CDR2 FYNNEI. CDR3 sequence (DNA): TGTGCCAGCACCAGGGATGGCACGCAGTATTTT. Translation gives CASTRDGTQYF.

This chain joins TRBV19 and TRBJ1-3; D is ambiguous. Deletions cut 9 bases from V and 8 bases from J, with 11 bases between. CDR3 size: 11 residues. Germline loops: CDR1 LNHDA, CDR2 SQIVND (reference sequence). DNA for the CDR3: TGTGCCAGCCGCGGGCCAGACACCATATATTTT. It specifies CASRGPDTIYF.